This is a list of T cell receptor beta chains from one sample in a study of blood T cell repertoires in COVID-19. Repertoires were generated with immunoSEQ multiplex PCR, while TCRdb's copy carries only in-frame clones and drops some. The repertoire consists of 310,000 or so clones, with around 87% occurring once and the leading ten covering 1%. The sequencing input was peripheral blood. The receptor source for this set is a man in his fifties or sixties with active or convalescent COVID-19. The CDR3 runs from the conserved cysteine through the conserved F or W. A D gene is named only where the DNA matches it firmly. Clone size is given for some rows only: seen once, a few or many times, or a class if the clone is expanded.

clone_size: .
j_call: TRBJ2-3
d_call: TRBD2
v_call: TRBV18
cdr3_aa: CASSHLRGEAGGLDTQYF
cdr3_nt: TGTGCCAGCTCACACCTCCGGGGCGAAGCGGGGGGCCTAGATACGCAGTATTTT

clone_size: .
j_call: TRBJ1-3
d_call: .
v_call: TRBV28
cdr3_aa: CASRLDQGYGNTIYF
cdr3_nt: TGTGCCAGCAGACTAGACCAAGGGTATGGAAACACCATATATTTT

clone_size: .
j_call: TRBJ2-7
d_call: TRBD2
v_call: TRBV19
cdr3_aa: CASSIAGTSGTYEQYF
cdr3_nt: TGTGCCAGTAGTATAGCCGGGACTAGCGGCACCTACGAGCAGTACTTC

clone_size: .
j_call: TRBJ1-1
d_call: .
v_call: TRBV7-9
cdr3_aa: CASSLAGAQGTEAFF
cdr3_nt: TGTGCCAGCAGCTTAGCTGGGGCCCAGGGGACTGAAGCTTTCTTT

clone_size: .
j_call: TRBJ2-7
d_call: TRBD1
v_call: TRBV27
cdr3_aa: CASSRTGGAYEQYF
cdr3_nt: TGTGCCAGCAGCCGGACAGGGGGCGCCTACGAGCAGTACTTC

clone_size: .
j_call: TRBJ1-5
d_call: .
v_call: TRBV9
cdr3_aa: CASSVGGFQPQHF
cdr3_nt: TGTGCCAGCAGCGTAGGAGGTTTCCAGCCCCAGCATTTT

clone_size: .
j_call: TRBJ1-5
d_call: .
v_call: TRBV5-3
cdr3_aa: CARSGLGGGGNQPQHF
cdr3_nt: TGTGCCAGAAGCGGCCTAGGGGGGGGCGGCAATCAGCCCCAGCATTTT

clone_size: .
j_call: TRBJ1-2
d_call: TRBD1
v_call: TRBV6-1
cdr3_aa: CASSEVLTGGNYGYTF
cdr3_nt: TGTGCCAGCAGTGAAGTTTTGACAGGGGGCAACTATGGCTACACCTTC

clone_size: .
j_call: TRBJ1-2
d_call: .
v_call: TRBV3-1/TRBV3-2
cdr3_aa: CASSPWGNYGYTF
cdr3_nt: TGTGCCAGCAGCCCCTGGGGCAACTATGGCTACACCTTC

clone_size: .
j_call: TRBJ1-1
d_call: TRBD1
v_call: TRBV9
cdr3_aa: CASSVGQGGRTEAFF
cdr3_nt: TGTGCCAGCAGCGTAGGACAGGGGGGTCGTACTGAAGCTTTCTTT

clone_size: .
j_call: TRBJ1-2
d_call: .
v_call: TRBV6-5
cdr3_aa: CASSFWISGGNYGYTF
cdr3_nt: TGTGCCAGCAGTTTTTGGATCTCGGGGGGCAACTATGGCTACACCTTC

clone_size: .
j_call: TRBJ2-5
d_call: .
v_call: TRBV7-6
cdr3_aa: CASSLGGTFQETQYF
cdr3_nt: TGTGCCAGCAGCTTAGGAGGCACATTCCAAGAGACCCAGTACTTC

clone_size: .
j_call: TRBJ2-3
d_call: .
v_call: TRBV12-3/TRBV12-4
cdr3_aa: CASSLGADTQYF
cdr3_nt: TGTGCCAGCAGTTTGGGAGCGGATACGCAGTATTTT

clone_size: .
j_call: TRBJ1-4
d_call: .
v_call: TRBV23-1
cdr3_aa: CASSQPEKLFF
cdr3_nt: TGCGCCAGCAGTCAACCGGAAAAACTGTTTTTT

clone_size: .
j_call: TRBJ1-3
d_call: TRBD1
v_call: TRBV5-6
cdr3_aa: CASSPGTGGNTIYF
cdr3_nt: TGTGCCAGCAGCCCTGGGACAGGGGGAAACACCATATATTTT

clone_size: .
j_call: TRBJ1-1
d_call: .
v_call: TRBV6-5
cdr3_aa: CASSLGGRNTEAFF
cdr3_nt: TGTGCCAGCAGTTTGGGGGGAAGGAACACTGAAGCTTTCTTT

clone_size: .
j_call: TRBJ1-6
d_call: .
v_call: TRBV4-1
cdr3_aa: CASSLDSSNSPLHF
cdr3_nt: TGCGCCAGCAGCTTGGACAGCTCCAATTCACCCCTCCACTTT

clone_size: .
j_call: TRBJ2-1
d_call: .
v_call: TRBV18
cdr3_aa: CASSRGGSYNEQFF
cdr3_nt: TGTGCCAGCTCGCGGGGCGGTTCCTACAATGAGCAGTTCTTC

clone_size: .
j_call: TRBJ1-2
d_call: TRBD1
v_call: TRBV7-6
cdr3_aa: CASSLARDRGYGYTF
cdr3_nt: TGTGCCAGCAGCTTAGCCCGGGACAGGGGCTATGGCTACACCTTC

clone_size: .
j_call: TRBJ2-5
d_call: TRBD1
v_call: TRBV28
cdr3_aa: CATSGTGPVQETQYF
cdr3_nt: TGTGCCACCTCAGGGACAGGGCCCGTCCAAGAGACCCAGTACTTC

clone_size: .
j_call: TRBJ2-6
d_call: TRBD2
v_call: TRBV7-2
cdr3_aa: CASSLAGLNRGELSGANVLTF
cdr3_nt: TGTGCCAGCAGCTTAGCGGGGCTTAACCGGGGGGAACTCTCTGGGGCCAACGTCCTGACTTTC

clone_size: .
j_call: TRBJ1-6
d_call: .
v_call: TRBV10-1
cdr3_aa: CASSEGGENSPLHF
cdr3_nt: TGCGCCAGCAGTGAAGGGGGAGAGAATTCACCCCTCCACTTT

clone_size: .
j_call: TRBJ1-3
d_call: .
v_call: TRBV11-2
cdr3_aa: CASSSGQVPGNTIYF
cdr3_nt: TGTGCCAGCAGCTCGGGACAAGTACCAGGAAACACCATATATTTT

clone_size: .
j_call: TRBJ2-7
d_call: .
v_call: TRBV6-5
cdr3_aa: CASSQLGADEQYF
cdr3_nt: TGTGCCAGCAGTCAGCTGGGGGCCGACGAGCAGTACTTC

clone_size: .
j_call: TRBJ2-1
d_call: TRBD2
v_call: TRBV28
cdr3_aa: CASSLYPLTSGKYNEQFF
cdr3_nt: TGTGCCAGCAGTTTATACCCCCTCACTAGCGGGAAGTACAATGAGCAGTTCTTC

clone_size: .
j_call: TRBJ1-1
d_call: .
v_call: TRBV4-1
cdr3_aa: CASSLFEAGGDTFF
cdr3_nt: TGCGCCAGCAGCCTTTTTGAAGCGGGGGGCGATACTTTCTTT

clone_size: .
j_call: TRBJ1-1
d_call: TRBD1
v_call: TRBV7-9
cdr3_aa: CASSLRGPTTGAYFTEAFF
cdr3_nt: TGTGCCAGCAGCTTAAGGGGGCCCACGACAGGGGCTTATTTCACTGAAGCTTTCTTT

clone_size: .
j_call: TRBJ2-7
d_call: TRBD1
v_call: TRBV6-5
cdr3_aa: CASSYSGQEPYEQYF
cdr3_nt: TGTGCCAGCAGTTACTCCGGACAGGAACCCTACGAGCAGTACTTC

clone_size: .
j_call: TRBJ2-3
d_call: TRBD2
v_call: TRBV5-4
cdr3_aa: CASSLAGVGDTQYF
cdr3_nt: TGTGCCAGCAGCCTAGCGGGAGTCGGAGATACGCAGTATTTT

clone_size: .
j_call: TRBJ1-2
d_call: .
v_call: TRBV11-2
cdr3_aa: CASSFQGNYGYTF
cdr3_nt: TGTGCCAGCAGCTTCCAGGGGAACTATGGCTACACCTTC

clone_size: .
j_call: TRBJ2-7
d_call: .
v_call: TRBV30
cdr3_aa: CAWSLRFSSYEQYF
cdr3_nt: TGTGCCTGGAGTCTCAGGTTTTCGTCATACGAGCAGTACTTC

clone_size: .
j_call: TRBJ1-1
d_call: TRBD1
v_call: TRBV9
cdr3_aa: CASSVGTGGTEAFF
cdr3_nt: TGTGCCAGCAGCGTAGGCACAGGGGGCACTGAAGCTTTCTTT

clone_size: once
j_call: TRBJ1-6
d_call: TRBD1
v_call: TRBV7-2
cdr3_aa: CASSLAGQYAEPLHF
cdr3_nt: TGTGCCAGCAGCTTAGCGGGACAGTACGCTGAACCCCTCCACTTT

clone_size: .
j_call: TRBJ1-1
d_call: .
v_call: TRBV7-2
cdr3_aa: CASSSPEDSLEAFF
cdr3_nt: TGTGCCAGCAGCTCTCCGGAGGACAGCCTTGAAGCTTTCTTT

clone_size: .
j_call: TRBJ2-1
d_call: .
v_call: TRBV9
cdr3_aa: CASSVEGDFYNEQFF
cdr3_nt: TGTGCCAGCAGCGTAGAGGGGGATTTCTACAATGAGCAGTTCTTC

clone_size: .
j_call: TRBJ2-1
d_call: .
v_call: TRBV11-3
cdr3_aa: CASSRSVNEQFF
cdr3_nt: TGTGCCAGCAGCCGTAGTGTCAATGAGCAGTTCTTC

clone_size: .
j_call: TRBJ2-6
d_call: TRBD1
v_call: TRBV19
cdr3_aa: CATRRDRVGANVLTF
cdr3_nt: TGTGCCACCCGCCGGGACAGGGTGGGGGCCAACGTCCTGACTTTC

clone_size: .
j_call: TRBJ1-2
d_call: TRBD1
v_call: TRBV5-1
cdr3_aa: CASSIGTAGTNYGYTF
cdr3_nt: TGCGCCAGCAGCATAGGGACAGCCGGAACTAACTATGGCTACACCTTC

clone_size: .
j_call: TRBJ2-7
d_call: TRBD1
v_call: TRBV19
cdr3_aa: CASSIQGAYEQYF
cdr3_nt: TGTGCCAGTAGTATCCAGGGGGCCTACGAGCAGTACTTC

clone_size: .
j_call: TRBJ2-1
d_call: TRBD2
v_call: TRBV19
cdr3_aa: CATSREGNEQFF
cdr3_nt: TGTGCCACCTCACGGGAGGGGAACGAGCAGTTCTTC

clone_size: .
j_call: TRBJ2-2
d_call: TRBD2
v_call: TRBV11-3
cdr3_aa: CASSLDQGTSGSPAGELFF
cdr3_nt: TGTGCCAGCAGCTTAGATCAGGGGACTAGCGGGAGTCCGGCCGGGGAGCTGTTTTTT

clone_size: .
j_call: TRBJ1-5
d_call: .
v_call: TRBV15
cdr3_aa: CATSREQDSNQPQHF
cdr3_nt: TGTGCCACCAGCAGAGAACAGGATAGCAATCAGCCCCAGCATTTT

clone_size: .
j_call: TRBJ1-5
d_call: .
v_call: TRBV6-5
cdr3_aa: CASSHRVNQPQHF
cdr3_nt: TGTGCCAGCAGTCACAGGGTCAATCAGCCCCAGCATTTT

clone_size: .
j_call: TRBJ2-2
d_call: TRBD1
v_call: TRBV27
cdr3_aa: CASNRQGAGTGELFF
cdr3_nt: TGTGCCAGCAATCGACAGGGGGCTGGCACCGGGGAGCTGTTTTTT

clone_size: .
j_call: TRBJ1-3
d_call: .
v_call: TRBV4-3
cdr3_aa: CASSQDAPDSSSGNTIYF
cdr3_nt: TGCGCCAGCAGCCAAGATGCCCCCGATTCGAGCTCTGGAAACACCATATATTTT

clone_size: .
j_call: TRBJ2-1
d_call: TRBD2
v_call: TRBV27
cdr3_aa: CASSSLTWTSGISYNEQFF
cdr3_nt: TGTGCCAGCAGTTCTCTCACTTGGACTAGCGGAATCTCCTACAATGAGCAGTTCTTC

clone_size: .
j_call: TRBJ1-6
d_call: TRBD1
v_call: TRBV6-2/TRBV6-3
cdr3_aa: CASSYGTGGVKNSPLHF
cdr3_nt: TGTGCCAGCAGTTACGGAACAGGGGGAGTAAAGAATTCACCCCTCCACTTT

clone_size: .
j_call: TRBJ1-1
d_call: TRBD1
v_call: TRBV2
cdr3_aa: CASSGQGMNTEAFF
cdr3_nt: TGTGCCAGCAGTGGACAGGGGATGAACACTGAAGCTTTCTTT

clone_size: .
j_call: TRBJ2-7
d_call: TRBD1
v_call: TRBV7-8
cdr3_aa: CASSLAGTGGAKQYF
cdr3_nt: TGTGCCAGCAGCTTAGCGGGGACAGGGGGCGCAAAGCAGTACTTC

clone_size: .
j_call: TRBJ1-3
d_call: .
v_call: TRBV5-8
cdr3_aa: CASSRGLDSGNTIYF
cdr3_nt: TGTGCCAGCAGCCGTGGACTTGACTCTGGAAACACCATATATTTT

clone_size: .
j_call: TRBJ1-3
d_call: .
v_call: TRBV4-1
cdr3_aa: CASSPVWTTGNTIYF
cdr3_nt: TGCGCCAGCAGCCCTGTATGGACAACAGGAAACACCATATATTTT

clone_size: .
j_call: TRBJ1-2
d_call: TRBD1
v_call: TRBV2
cdr3_aa: CASRGHRGQREEGYTF
cdr3_nt: TGTGCCAGCAGGGGACACAGGGGACAGAGAGAAGAAGGCTACACCTTC

clone_size: .
j_call: TRBJ1-6
d_call: .
v_call: TRBV5-6
cdr3_aa: CASSYSGFSTLHF
cdr3_nt: TGTGCCAGCAGCTATTCAGGGTTCTCTACCCTCCACTTT

clone_size: .
j_call: TRBJ2-1
d_call: .
v_call: TRBV9
cdr3_aa: CASSVEWTAYNEQFF
cdr3_nt: TGTGCCAGCAGCGTAGAGTGGACAGCCTACAATGAGCAGTTCTTC

clone_size: .
j_call: TRBJ1-4
d_call: .
v_call: TRBV5-6
cdr3_aa: CASSLSLKNEKLFF
cdr3_nt: TGTGCCAGCAGCTTAAGCCTAAAAAATGAAAAACTGTTTTTT

clone_size: .
j_call: TRBJ2-7
d_call: .
v_call: TRBV10-2
cdr3_aa: CASNDPGTNYEQYF
cdr3_nt: TGCGCCAGCAACGACCCCGGGACAAACTACGAGCAGTACTTC

clone_size: .
j_call: TRBJ2-5
d_call: .
v_call: TRBV7-9
cdr3_aa: CASIATGLVQETQYF
cdr3_nt: TGTGCCAGCATCGCTACCGGACTGGTCCAAGAGACCCAGTACTTC